This T cell receptor beta chain is from a study of blood T cell repertoires in COVID-19. Study details: Samples of COVID-19 (acute and convalescent) were obtained from the United States, Italy and Spain.

This CDR3 has 16 residues. Germline CDR1 is LNHDA and CDR2 is SQIVND (reference sequence). Trimming cost V 9 bases and J 3 bases; bases outside gene matches: 10. How the authors handled the data: Reference gene primers were amplified, and this amplification served to estimate nucleated cell counts. Assay: immunoSEQ multiplex PCR; the TCRdb copy retains only in-frame clones and omits some. The V and J calls and clone size come from that table; D and trimming were worked out from the DNA. The table records some 250,000 clones, 75% to 90% of them present only once. The chain is built from TRBV19 and TRBJ2-6, with 8 bases aligning to TRBD2. Sequenced: peripheral blood. The clonotype was recovered from a woman aged 30 to 39 who had recovered from COVID-19. The CDR3 nucleotides are TGTGCCAGCGCTTCGGGGGGGGCCGGTGGGGCCAACGTCCTGACTTTC. Translated, it gives CASASGGAGGANVLTF.